This T cell receptor (beta chain) was identified during a study of blood T cell repertoires in COVID-19. Profiling relied on immunoSEQ multiplex PCR, and the TCRdb table lists in-frame clones only, not all of them. The profile shows about 170,000 clones, 70% to 90% of them singletons. The TCR was taken from a woman at least 80 years old with COVID-19, enrolled during active disease. The sequenced sample was peripheral blood.

CDR3 in amino acids: CASSELRGRNQPQHF. The CDR3 DNA sequence: TGTGCCAGCAGTGAATTGAGGGGGCGCAATCAGCCCCAGCATTTT. The V call is TRBV2, the J call TRBJ1-5; 7 bases are shared with TRBD1. The length of the CDR3 is 15 residues. V trimming: 2 bases; J trimming: 2 bases; junction bases outside the gene matches: 3. CDR1 is SNHLY, CDR2 FYNNEI, per germline.